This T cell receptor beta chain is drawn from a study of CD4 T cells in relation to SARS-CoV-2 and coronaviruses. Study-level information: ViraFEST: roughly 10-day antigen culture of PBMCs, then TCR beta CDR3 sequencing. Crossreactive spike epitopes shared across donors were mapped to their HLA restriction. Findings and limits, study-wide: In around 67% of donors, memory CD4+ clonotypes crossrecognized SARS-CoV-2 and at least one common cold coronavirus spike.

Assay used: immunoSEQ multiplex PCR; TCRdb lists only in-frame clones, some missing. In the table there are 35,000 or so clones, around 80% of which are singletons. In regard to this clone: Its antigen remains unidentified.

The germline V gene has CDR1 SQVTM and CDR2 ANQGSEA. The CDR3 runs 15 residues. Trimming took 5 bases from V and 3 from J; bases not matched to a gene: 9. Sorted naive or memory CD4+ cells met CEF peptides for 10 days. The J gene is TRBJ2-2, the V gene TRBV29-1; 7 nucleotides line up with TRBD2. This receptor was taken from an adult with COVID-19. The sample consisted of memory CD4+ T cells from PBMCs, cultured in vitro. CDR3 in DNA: TGCAGCGTTTGGGGCGGGAGCGGCGACACCGGGGAGCTGTTTTTT. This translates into CSVWGGSGDTGELFF.